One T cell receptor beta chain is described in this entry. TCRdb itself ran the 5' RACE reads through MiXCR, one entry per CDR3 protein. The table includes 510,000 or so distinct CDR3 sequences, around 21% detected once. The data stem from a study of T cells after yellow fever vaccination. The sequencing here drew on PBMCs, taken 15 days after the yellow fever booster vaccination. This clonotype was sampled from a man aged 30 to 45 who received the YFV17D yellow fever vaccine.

The CDR3 is CSATRDEKLFF. The CDR3 nucleotides are TGCAGTGCTACCCGGGATGAAAAACTGTTTTTT. V is TRBV20-1 and J is TRBJ1-4; D ambiguous. The V gene's germline CDR1 is DFQATT and CDR2 SNEGSKA (reference sequence). There are 11 residues in the CDR3. The germline V and J ends were trimmed by 4 bases and 6 bases, with 6 bases remaining between them.